This T cell receptor (beta chain) was recorded in a study of blood T cell repertoires in COVID-19. Study details: Acute-phase and convalescent COVID-19 samples originated in the United States, Italy and Spain. T cells, B-cell-depleted T cells, or PBMCs provided the cDNA or gDNA that served as material.

How the authors handled the data: Amplification of reference gene primers was used by the study to estimate nucleated cell counts. Only in-frame clones appear in the TCRdb table, and some are missing; sequencing was by immunoSEQ multiplex PCR. The D gene and trimming were derived from the DNA, and the V and J assignments and clone size from that table. This table has 160,000 or so clones, 78% appearing once. The sample holds one count of this clone. V shed 1 base and J shed 8 bases, with 9 bases lying between them. The CDR3 is 13 amino acids. Germline lookup yields CDR1 SEHNR and CDR2 FQNEAQ (reference sequence).

The clonotype was recovered from a woman of 80 years or more with acute or convalescent COVID-19. The chain has TRBV7-9 and TRBJ1-5, with D possibly TRBD1 on 6 matching bases. The source material was peripheral blood. The CDR3: CASSLVEGEPQHF. The CDR3 nucleotides read TGTGCCAGCAGCTTAGTTGAGGGGGAGCCCCAGCATTTT.